These T cell receptor beta chains were read from a single sample in a study of blood T cells in healthy people across ages. MiXCR was run by TCRdb on the 5' RACE reads, yielding one entry per CDR3 protein. In the table there are about 400,000 distinct CDR3 sequences, roughly half of which are singletons. Sequencing was performed on blood. These receptors were taken from a man aged 55 to 69 in good health. The CDR3 runs from the conserved cysteine through the conserved F or W. D genes are given only for firm matches. Not every row has a clone size; where given, it reads once, few, many or a size class.

v_call	clone_size	d_call	j_call	cdr3_aa	cdr3_nt
TRBV18	.	.	TRBJ2-1	CASSPVGELLYNEQFF	TGTGCCAGCTCACCGGTTGGGGAGTTACTGTACAATGAGCAGTTCTTC
TRBV18	.	.	TRBJ2-3	CASSPSGRGDTQYF	TGTGCCAGCTCACCCAGCGGGCGCGGGGATACGCAGTATTTT
TRBV14	.	.	TRBJ1-2	CASSQDPAPYGYTF	TGTGCCAGCAGCCAAGATCCGGCCCCCTATGGCTACACCTTC
TRBV5-4	.	TRBD1	TRBJ1-1	CASSSDRGNTEAFF	TGTGCCAGCAGTTCCGACAGGGGGAACACTGAAGCTTTCTTT
TRBV3-1	.	TRBD2	TRBJ2-7	CASSQAPAGLTYEQYF	TGTGCCAGCAGCCAAGCTCCAGCGGGGTTAACCTACGAGCAGTACTTC
TRBV7-2	once	.	TRBJ1-5	CASSFTNQPQHF	TGTGCCAGCAGCTTTACAAATCAGCCCCAGCATTTT
TRBV12-1	.	.	TRBJ2-1	CASSSGTRGGTSEYNEQFF	TGTGCCAGCAGCTCAGGGACTCGGGGGGGGACTAGCGAGTACAATGAGCAGTTCTTC
TRBV5-1	.	.	TRBJ2-6	CASSAYWRLTSGANVLTF	TGCGCCAGCAGCGCTTACTGGAGGCTAACCTCTGGGGCCAACGTCCTGACTTTC
TRBV2	.	.	TRBJ2-3	CVSRSEWSDTQYF	TGTGTCAGCCGGAGCGAATGGTCAGATACGCAGTATTTT
TRBV29-1	.	TRBD2	TRBJ2-3	CSVADLGLAGTSQTTQYF	TGCAGCGTTGCCGACCTGGGACTAGCGGGAACCTCACAGACTACGCAGTATTTT
TRBV5-1	.	TRBD2	TRBJ2-1	CASGASGENEQFF	TGCGCCAGCGGGGCTAGCGGGGAAAATGAGCAGTTCTTC
TRBV11-3	.	TRBD1	TRBJ2-2	CASWGTAEATNTGELFF	TGTGCCAGCTGGGGGACAGCCGAGGCCACGAACACCGGGGAGCTGTTTTTT
TRBV28	few	TRBD1	TRBJ2-3	CASSSPDRPPDTQYF	TGTGCCAGCAGTTCCCCGGACAGGCCCCCGGATACGCAGTATTTT
TRBV2	once	TRBD1	TRBJ2-7	CASRTGQGRYEQYF	TGTGCCAGCAGAACGGGACAGGGAAGGTACGAGCAGTACTTC
TRBV4-1	many	TRBD2	TRBJ2-1	CASSQVISGGAGFHEQFF	TGCGCCAGCAGCCAAGTAATTAGCGGGGGGGCCGGGTTCCATGAGCAGTTCTTC
TRBV24-1	.	.	TRBJ2-1	CATSDPIRTEQFF	TGTGCCACCAGTGACCCTATCCGGACTGAGCAGTTCTTC
TRBV20-1	.	TRBD1	TRBJ2-7	CSARDGQALEQYF	TGCAGTGCTAGAGATGGACAGGCCCTCGAGCAGTACTTC
TRBV4-3	few	.	TRBJ2-1	CASSQDSPGRWAYNEQFF	TGCGCCAGCAGCCAAGATTCCCCGGGGAGATGGGCCTACAATGAGCAGTTCTTC
TRBV9	.	TRBD2	TRBJ2-1	CASSAFHTSGEQFF	TGTGCCAGCAGCGCCTTCCACACTAGCGGAGAGCAGTTCTTC
TRBV10-3	few	TRBD2	TRBJ2-7	CAISEVERGLSYEQYF	TGTGCCATCAGTGAGGTGGAGCGGGGACTCTCCTACGAGCAGTACTTC
TRBV5-1	few	.	TRBJ2-7	CASSLVTTGIPREQYF	TGCGCCAGCAGCTTGGTAACTACAGGGATCCCACGCGAGCAGTACTTC
TRBV3-1	.	.	TRBJ2-5	CASSQDRGSGETQYF	TGTGCCAGCAGCCAAGATCGAGGGAGCGGAGAGACCCAGTACTTC